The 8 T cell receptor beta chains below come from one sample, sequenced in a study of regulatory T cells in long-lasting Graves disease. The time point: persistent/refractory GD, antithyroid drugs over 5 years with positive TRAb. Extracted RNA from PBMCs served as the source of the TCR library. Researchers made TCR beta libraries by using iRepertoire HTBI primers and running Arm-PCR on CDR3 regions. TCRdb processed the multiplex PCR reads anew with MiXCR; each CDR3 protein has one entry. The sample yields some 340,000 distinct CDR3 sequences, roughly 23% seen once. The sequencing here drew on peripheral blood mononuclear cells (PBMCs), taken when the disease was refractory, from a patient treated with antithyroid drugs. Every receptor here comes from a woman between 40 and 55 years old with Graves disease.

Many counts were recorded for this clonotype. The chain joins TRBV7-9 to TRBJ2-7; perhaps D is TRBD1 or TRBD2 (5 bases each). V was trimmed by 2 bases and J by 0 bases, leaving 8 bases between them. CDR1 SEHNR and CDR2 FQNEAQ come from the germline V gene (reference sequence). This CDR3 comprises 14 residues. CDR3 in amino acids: CASSLRGDSYEQYF. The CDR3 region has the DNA TGTGCCAGCAGCTTAAGAGGGGACTCCTACGAGCAGTACTTC.

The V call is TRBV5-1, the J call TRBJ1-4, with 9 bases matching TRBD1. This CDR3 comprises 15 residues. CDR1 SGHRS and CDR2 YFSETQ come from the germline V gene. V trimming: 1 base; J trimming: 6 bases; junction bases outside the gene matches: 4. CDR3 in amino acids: CASSLYGTGHEKLFF. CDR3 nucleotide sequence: TGCGCCAGCAGCTTGTACGGGACAGGGCATGAAAAACTGTTTTTT. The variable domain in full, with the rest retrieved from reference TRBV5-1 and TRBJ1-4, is KAGVTQTPRYLIKTRGQQVTLSCSPISGHRSVSWYQQTPGQGLQFLFEYFSETQRNKGNFPGRFSGRQFSNSRSEMNVSTLELGDSALYLCASSLYGTGHEKLFFGSGTQLSVL.

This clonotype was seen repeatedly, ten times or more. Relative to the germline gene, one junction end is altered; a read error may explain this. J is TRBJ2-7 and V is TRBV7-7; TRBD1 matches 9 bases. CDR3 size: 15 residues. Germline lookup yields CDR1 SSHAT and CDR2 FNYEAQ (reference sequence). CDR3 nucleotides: TGTGCTAGCAGCCCGGCGGGACAGGGAACGGGCGAGCAGTACTTC. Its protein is CASSPAGQGTGEQYF.

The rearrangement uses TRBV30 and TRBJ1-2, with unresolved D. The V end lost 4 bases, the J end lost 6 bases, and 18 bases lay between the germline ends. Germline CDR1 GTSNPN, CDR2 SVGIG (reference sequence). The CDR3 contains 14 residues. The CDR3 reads CAWTPRRTLHGYTF. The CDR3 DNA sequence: TGTGCCTGGACGCCCCGACGGACTTTACATGGCTACACCTTC.

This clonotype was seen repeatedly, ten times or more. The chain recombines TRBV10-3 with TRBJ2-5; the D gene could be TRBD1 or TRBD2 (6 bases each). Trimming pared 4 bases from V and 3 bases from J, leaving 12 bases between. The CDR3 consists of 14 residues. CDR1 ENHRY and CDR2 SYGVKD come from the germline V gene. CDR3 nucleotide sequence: TGTGCCATCAGTGTGTTGGGGGGCGAAGAGACCCAGTACTTC. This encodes CAISVLGGEETQYF.

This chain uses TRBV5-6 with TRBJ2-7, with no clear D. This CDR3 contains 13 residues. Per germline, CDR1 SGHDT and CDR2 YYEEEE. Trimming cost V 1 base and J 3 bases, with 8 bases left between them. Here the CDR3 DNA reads TGTGCCAGCAGCTTGACCACAAACTACGAGCAGTACTTC. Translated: CASSLTTNYEQYF.

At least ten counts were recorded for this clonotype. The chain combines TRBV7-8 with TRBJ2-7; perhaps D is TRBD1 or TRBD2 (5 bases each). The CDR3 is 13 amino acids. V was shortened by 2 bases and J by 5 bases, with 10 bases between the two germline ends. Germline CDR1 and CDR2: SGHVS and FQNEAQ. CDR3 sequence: CASSLIGTHEQYF. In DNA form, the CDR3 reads TGTGCCAGCAGCTTAATCGGGACCCACGAGCAGTACTTC.

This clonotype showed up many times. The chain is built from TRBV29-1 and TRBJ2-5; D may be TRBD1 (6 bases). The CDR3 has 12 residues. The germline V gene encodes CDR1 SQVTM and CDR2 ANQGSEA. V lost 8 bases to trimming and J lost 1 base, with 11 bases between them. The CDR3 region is CSPWTAQETQYF. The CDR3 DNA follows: TGCAGCCCGTGGACAGCCCAAGAGACCCAGTACTTC.